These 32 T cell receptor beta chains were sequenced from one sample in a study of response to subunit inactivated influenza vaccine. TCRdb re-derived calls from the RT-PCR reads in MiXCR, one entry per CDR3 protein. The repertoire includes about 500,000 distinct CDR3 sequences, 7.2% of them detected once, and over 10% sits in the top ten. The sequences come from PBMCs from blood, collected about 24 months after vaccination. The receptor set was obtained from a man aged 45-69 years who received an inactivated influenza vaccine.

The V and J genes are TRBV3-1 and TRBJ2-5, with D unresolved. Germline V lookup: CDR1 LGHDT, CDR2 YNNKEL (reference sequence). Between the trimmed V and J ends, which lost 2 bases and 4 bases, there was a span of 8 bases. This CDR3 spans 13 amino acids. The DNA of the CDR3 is TGTGCCAGCAGCCAACATGTTCCAGAGACCCAGTACTTC. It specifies CASSQHVPETQYF.

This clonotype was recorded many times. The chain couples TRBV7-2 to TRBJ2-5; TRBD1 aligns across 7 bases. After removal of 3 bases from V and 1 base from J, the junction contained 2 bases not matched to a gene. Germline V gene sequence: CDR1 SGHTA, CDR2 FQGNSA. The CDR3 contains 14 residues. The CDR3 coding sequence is TGTGCCAGCAGCTTGAACAGGGGCCAAGAGACCCAGTACTTC. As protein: CASSLNRGQETQYF.

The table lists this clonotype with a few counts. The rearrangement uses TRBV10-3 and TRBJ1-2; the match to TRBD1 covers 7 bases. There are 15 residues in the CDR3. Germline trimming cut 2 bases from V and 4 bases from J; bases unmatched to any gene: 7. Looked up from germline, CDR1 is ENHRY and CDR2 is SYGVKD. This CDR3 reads CAISERDSGSYGYTF. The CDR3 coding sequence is TGTGCCATCAGTGAGCGGGACAGCGGCTCCTATGGCTACACCTTC.

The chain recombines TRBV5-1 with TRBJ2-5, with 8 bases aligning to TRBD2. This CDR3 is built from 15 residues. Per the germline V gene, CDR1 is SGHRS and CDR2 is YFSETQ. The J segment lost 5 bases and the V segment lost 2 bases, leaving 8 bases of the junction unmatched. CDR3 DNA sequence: TGCGCCAGCAGCTTCGGAGCGGGGGTGATGGAGACCCAGTACTTC. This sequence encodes CASSFGAGVMETQYF. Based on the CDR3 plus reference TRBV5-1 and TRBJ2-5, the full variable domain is KAGVTQTPRYLIKTRGQQVTLSCSPISGHRSVSWYQQTPGQGLQFLFEYFSETQRNKGNFPGRFSGRQFSNSRSEMNVSTLELGDSALYLCASSFGAGVMETQYFGPGTRLLVL.

The CDR3 is CAWSVMGTYGYTF. In DNA form, the CDR3 reads TGTGCCTGGAGTGTTATGGGGACCTATGGCTACACCTTC. V and J are TRBV30 and TRBJ1-2; perhaps TRBD1 as D (5 bases). Trimming pared 0 bases from V and 4 bases from J, leaving 9 bases between. This CDR3 region has 13 residues. The germline V gene has CDR1 GTSNPN and CDR2 SVGIG (reference sequence).

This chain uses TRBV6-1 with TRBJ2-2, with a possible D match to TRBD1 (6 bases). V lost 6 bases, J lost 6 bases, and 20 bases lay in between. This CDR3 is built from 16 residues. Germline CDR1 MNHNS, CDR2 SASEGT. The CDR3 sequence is CASSQNPGTIAGELFF. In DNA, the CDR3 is TGTGCCAGCAGCCAGAACCCCGGGACAATCGCCGGGGAGCTGTTTTTT.

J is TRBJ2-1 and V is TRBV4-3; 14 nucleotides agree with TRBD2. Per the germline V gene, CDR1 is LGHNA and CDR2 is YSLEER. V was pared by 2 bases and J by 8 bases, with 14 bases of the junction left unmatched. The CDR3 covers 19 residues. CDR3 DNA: TGCGCCAGCAGCCAACACCGGGCGGGGGCGGGACTAGCGGGAGATGAGCAGTTCTTC. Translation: CASSQHRAGAGLAGDEQFF.

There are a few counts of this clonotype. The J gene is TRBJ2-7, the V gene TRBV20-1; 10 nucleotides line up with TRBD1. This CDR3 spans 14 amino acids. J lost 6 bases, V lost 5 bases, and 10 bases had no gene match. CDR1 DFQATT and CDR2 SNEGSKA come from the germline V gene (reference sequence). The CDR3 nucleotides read TGCAGTGCTGACTTTGTGGGACAGGGGCCCGAGCAGTACTTC. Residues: CSADFVGQGPEQYF.

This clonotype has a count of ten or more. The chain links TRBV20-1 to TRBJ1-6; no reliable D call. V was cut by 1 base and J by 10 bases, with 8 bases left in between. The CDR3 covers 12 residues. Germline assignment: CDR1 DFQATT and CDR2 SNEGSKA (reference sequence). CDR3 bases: TGCAGTGCTAGAGGGCCATGGTCACCCCTCCACTTT. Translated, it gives CSARGPWSPLHF.

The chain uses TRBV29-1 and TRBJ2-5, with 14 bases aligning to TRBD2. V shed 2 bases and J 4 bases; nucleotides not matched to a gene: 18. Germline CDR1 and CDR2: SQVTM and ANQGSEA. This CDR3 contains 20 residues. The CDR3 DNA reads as TGCAGCGTTGAATGGGTCGAGGTGACTAGCGGGAGGGCCGGGGGAGAGACCCAGTACTTC. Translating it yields CSVEWVEVTSGRAGGETQYF.

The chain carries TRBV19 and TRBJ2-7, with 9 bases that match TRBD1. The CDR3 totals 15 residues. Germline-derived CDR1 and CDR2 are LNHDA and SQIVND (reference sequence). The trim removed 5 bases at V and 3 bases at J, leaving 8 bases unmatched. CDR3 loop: CASSSPGTGYYEQYF. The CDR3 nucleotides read TGTGCCAGTAGTTCACCCGGGACAGGGTACTACGAGCAGTACTTC.

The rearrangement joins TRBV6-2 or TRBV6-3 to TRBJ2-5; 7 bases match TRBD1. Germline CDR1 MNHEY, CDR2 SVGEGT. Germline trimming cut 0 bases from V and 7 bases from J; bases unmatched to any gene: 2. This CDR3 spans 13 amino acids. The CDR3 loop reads CASSYSGGATQYF. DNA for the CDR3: TGTGCCAGCAGTTACTCAGGGGGCGCGACCCAGTACTTC.

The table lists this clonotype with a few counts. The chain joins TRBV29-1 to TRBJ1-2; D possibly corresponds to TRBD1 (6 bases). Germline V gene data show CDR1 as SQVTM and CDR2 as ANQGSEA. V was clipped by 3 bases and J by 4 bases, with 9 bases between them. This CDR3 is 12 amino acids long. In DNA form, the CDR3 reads TGCAGCGTTGAGTTACAGGGCTATGGCTACACCTTC. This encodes CSVELQGYGYTF.

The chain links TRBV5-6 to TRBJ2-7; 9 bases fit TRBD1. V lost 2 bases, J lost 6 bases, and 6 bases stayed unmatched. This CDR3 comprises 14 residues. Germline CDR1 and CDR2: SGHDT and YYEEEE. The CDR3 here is CASSLGTGFSEQYF. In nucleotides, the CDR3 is TGTGCCAGCAGCTTAGGGACAGGGTTTTCCGAGCAGTACTTC. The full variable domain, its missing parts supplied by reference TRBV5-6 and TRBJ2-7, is DAGVTQSPTHLIKTRGQQVTLRCSPKSGHDTVSWYQQALGQGPQFIFQYYEEEERQRGNFPDRFSGHQFPNYSSELNVNALLLGDSALYLCASSLGTGFSEQYFGPGTRLTVT.

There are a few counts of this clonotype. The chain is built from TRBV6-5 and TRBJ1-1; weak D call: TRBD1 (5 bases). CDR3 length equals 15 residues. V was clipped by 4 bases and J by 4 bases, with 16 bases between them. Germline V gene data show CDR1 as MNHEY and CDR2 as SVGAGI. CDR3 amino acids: CASSSPGPGGTEAFF. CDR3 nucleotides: TGTGCCAGCAGTTCGCCAGGCCCGGGGGGCACTGAAGCTTTCTTT.

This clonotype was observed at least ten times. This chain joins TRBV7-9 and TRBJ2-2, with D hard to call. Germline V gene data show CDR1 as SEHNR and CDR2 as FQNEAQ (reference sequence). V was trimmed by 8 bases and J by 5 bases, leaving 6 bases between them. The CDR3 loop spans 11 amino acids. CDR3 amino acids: CASSRTGELFF. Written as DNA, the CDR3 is TGTGCCAGCTCTCGAACCGGGGAGCTGTTTTTT.

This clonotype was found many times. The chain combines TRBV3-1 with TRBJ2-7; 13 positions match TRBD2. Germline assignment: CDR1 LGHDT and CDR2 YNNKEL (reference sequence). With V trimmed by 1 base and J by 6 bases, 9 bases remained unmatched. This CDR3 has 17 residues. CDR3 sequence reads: CASSQVLTSGRSSEQYF. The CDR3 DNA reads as TGTGCCAGCAGCCAAGTCCTGACTAGCGGGAGGTCTAGCGAGCAGTACTTC.

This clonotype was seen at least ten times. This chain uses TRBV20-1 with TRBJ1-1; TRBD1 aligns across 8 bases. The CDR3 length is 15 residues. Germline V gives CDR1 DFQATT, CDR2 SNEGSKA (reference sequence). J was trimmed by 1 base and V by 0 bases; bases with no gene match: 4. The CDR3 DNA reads TGCAGTGCTAGAGAGACAGGGGCATGGAACACTGAAGCTTTCTTT. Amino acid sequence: CSARETGAWNTEAFF.

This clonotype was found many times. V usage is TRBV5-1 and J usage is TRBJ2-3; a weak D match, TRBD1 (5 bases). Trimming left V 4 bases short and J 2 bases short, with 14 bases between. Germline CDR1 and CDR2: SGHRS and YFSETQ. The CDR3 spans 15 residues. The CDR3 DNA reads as TGCGCCAGCAGCGTCACGGTCAGGGACACAGATACGCAGTATTTT. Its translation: CASSVTVRDTDTQYF.

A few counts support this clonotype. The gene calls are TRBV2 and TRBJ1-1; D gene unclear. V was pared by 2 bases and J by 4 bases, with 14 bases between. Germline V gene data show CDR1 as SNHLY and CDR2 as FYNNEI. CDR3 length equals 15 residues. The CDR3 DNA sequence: TGTGCCAGCAGTGAAAATACGGGAAAAACCACTGAAGCTTTCTTT. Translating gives CASSENTGKTTEAFF.

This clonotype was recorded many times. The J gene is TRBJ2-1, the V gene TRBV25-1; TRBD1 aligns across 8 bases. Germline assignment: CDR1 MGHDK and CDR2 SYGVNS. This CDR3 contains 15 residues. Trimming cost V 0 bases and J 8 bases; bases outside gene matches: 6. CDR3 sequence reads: CASSEYRVTGDEQFF. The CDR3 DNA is TGTGCCAGCAGTGAATATCGGGTGACAGGGGATGAGCAGTTCTTC.

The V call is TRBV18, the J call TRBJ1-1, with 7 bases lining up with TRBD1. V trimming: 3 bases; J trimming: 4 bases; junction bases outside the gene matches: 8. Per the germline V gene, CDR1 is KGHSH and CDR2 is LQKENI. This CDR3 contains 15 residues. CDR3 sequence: CASSPEARQGTEAFF. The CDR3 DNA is TGTGCCAGCTCACCGGAAGCTCGACAGGGCACTGAAGCTTTCTTT.

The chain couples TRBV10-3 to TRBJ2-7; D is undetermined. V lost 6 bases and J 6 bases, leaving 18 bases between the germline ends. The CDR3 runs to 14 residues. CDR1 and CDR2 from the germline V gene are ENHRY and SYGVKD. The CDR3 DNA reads TGTGCCATCAGGAAGGACGTCAGCTTGGCCGAGCAGTACTTC. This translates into CAIRKDVSLAEQYF.

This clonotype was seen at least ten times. The DNA for the CDR3 is TGCAGCGCCCGGGGCGCGGGGGAGCAGTACTTC. Amino acid sequence: CSARGAGEQYF. V and J are TRBV29-1 and TRBJ2-7; perhaps TRBD2 as D (6 bases). V lost 7 bases to trimming and J lost 7 bases, with 14 bases between them. This CDR3 region has 11 residues. Germline values: CDR1 SQVTM, CDR2 ANQGSEA.

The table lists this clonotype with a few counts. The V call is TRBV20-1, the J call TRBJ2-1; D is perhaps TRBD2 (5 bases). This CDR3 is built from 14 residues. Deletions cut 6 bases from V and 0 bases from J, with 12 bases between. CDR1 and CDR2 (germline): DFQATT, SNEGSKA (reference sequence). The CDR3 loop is CSASKGSSYNEQFF. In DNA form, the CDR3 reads TGCAGTGCGTCAAAAGGGAGCTCCTACAATGAGCAGTTCTTC.

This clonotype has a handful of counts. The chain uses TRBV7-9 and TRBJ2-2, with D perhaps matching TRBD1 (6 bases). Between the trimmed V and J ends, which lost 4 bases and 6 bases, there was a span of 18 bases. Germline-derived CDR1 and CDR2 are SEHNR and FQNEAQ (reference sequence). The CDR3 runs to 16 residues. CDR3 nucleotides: TGTGCCAGCAGCTCGTTCGACAGGTTATTTTCCGGGGAGCTGTTTTTT. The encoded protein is CASSSFDRLFSGELFF.

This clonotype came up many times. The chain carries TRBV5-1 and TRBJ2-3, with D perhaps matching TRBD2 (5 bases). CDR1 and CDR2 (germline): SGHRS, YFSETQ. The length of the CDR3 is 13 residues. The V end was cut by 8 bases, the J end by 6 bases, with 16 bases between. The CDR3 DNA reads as TGCGCCAGTGGGAGCGGAGCCCTCGATACGCAGTATTTT. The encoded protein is CASGSGALDTQYF.

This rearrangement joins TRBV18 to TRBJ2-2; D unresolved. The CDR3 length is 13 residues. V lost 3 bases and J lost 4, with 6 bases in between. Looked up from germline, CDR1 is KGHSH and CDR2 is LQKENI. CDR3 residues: CASSPLSTGELFF. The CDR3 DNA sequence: TGTGCCAGCTCACCTCTGAGCACCGGGGAGCTGTTTTTT.

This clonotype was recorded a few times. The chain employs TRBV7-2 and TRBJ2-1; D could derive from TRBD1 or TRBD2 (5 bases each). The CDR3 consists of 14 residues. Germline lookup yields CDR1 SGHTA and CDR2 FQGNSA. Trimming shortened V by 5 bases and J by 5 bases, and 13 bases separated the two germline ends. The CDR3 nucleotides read TGTGCCAGCAGCACATCCGGGACCCACAATGAGCAGTTCTTC. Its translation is CASSTSGTHNEQFF.

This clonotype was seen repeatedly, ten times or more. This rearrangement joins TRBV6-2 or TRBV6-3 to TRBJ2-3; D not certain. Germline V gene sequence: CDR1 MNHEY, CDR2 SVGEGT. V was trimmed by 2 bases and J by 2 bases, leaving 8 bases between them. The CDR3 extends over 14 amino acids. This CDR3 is CASSYVLFTDTQYF. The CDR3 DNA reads TGTGCCAGCAGTTACGTCCTCTTCACAGATACGCAGTATTTT.

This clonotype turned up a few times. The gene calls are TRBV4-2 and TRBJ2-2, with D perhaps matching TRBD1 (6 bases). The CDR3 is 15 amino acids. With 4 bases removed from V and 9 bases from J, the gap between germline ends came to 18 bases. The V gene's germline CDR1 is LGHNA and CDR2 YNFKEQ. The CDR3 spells CASSPSHRASRELFF. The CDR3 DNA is TGTGCCAGCAGCCCGAGTCACAGGGCCAGCCGGGAGCTGTTTTTT.

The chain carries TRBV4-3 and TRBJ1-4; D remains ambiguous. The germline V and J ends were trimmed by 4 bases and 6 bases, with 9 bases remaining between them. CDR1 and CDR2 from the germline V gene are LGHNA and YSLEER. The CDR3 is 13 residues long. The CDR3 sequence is CASSRLSDEKLFF. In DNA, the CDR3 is TGCGCCAGCAGCCGACTGTCCGATGAAAAACTGTTTTTT.